Presented here are 4 T cell receptor beta chains from one specimen sequenced in a study of CD8+ T cells in alopecia areata (dated by TCRdb to the late 2010s). Cells from pooled mouse cutaneous lymph nodes were stained for CD4, CD8alpha, NKG2D, NKG2ACE and other markers and then sorted on a BD Influx. The protocol used for the library was the immunoSEQ multiplex PCR assay. To provide template for TCR sequencing, every sample had RNA extracted and reverse transcribed into cDNA. Held by TCRdb, this immuneACCESS table contains in-frame sequences only and omits some clones. Under half of the omission traces to an unresolved V gene where checked; the cause of the rest is unknown. The table records under 350,000 clones for this sample, and not one of them appears only once. The ten biggest clones cover 0.9% to 1.5% of the sample. Sequencing was done on a sample of CD4+ T cells sorted from a lymph node. These receptors were taken from a C3H/HeJ mouse with alopecia areata. The MHC haplotype for this mouse line is H2-k.

Many counts were recorded for this clone. Any gene name here is a mouse gene name. The read ends 4 residues shy of where the CDR3 ends; the end is completed using the germline J gene. Other nucleotide sequences in the sample specify the same CDR3. The J gene is TRBJ1-2, the V gene TRBV13-1; D gene ambiguous. From germline, CDR1 is NSHNY and CDR2 SYGAGN. The V and J ends lost 0 bases and 1 base respectively, with 4 bases between them. The CDR3 consists of 13 residues. The chain's CDR3 is CASSDGQNSDYTF. The sequenced part of the CDR3 DNA is TGTGCCAGCAGTGATGGACAAAACTCC.

This clone was seen a few times. The gene names here belong to mouse. The DNA ends 4 residues before the CDR3 does, and the rest of the CDR3 is filled in from the germline J gene. The chain joins TRBV5 to TRBJ2-7; D possibly corresponds to TRBD2 (6 bases). CDR3 length: 13 amino acids. Germline assignment: CDR1 LGHNA and CDR2 YNLKQL (reference sequence). Trimming took 4 bases from V and 3 from J, leaving 10 bases between them. CDR3 loop: CASSPRGDYEQYF. The covered CDR3 bases are TGTGCCAGCAGCCCCCGGGGGGACTAT.

This clone was observed a handful of times. Mouse gene names apply. The CDR3 here is CASSPDRGHAEQFF. The sequenced CDR3 bases are TGTGCCAGCAGCCCGGACAGGGGGCATGCT. The chain carries TRBV5 and TRBJ2-1; 11 nucleotides align to TRBD1. The CDR3 end lies 4 residues beyond the end of the read and is filled in from the germline J gene. The length of the CDR3 is 14 residues. Per germline, CDR1 LGHNA and CDR2 YNLKQL (reference sequence). The ends lost 4 bases at V and 5 bases at J; junction bases unmatched: 1.

Regarding this clone: The genes are named according to mouse. The read ends 4 residues early relative to the CDR3; the germline J gene fills the gap. The rearrangement links TRBV19 to TRBJ2-5; 9 nucleotides agree with TRBD2. Germline values: CDR1 FNHDT, CDR2 SITEND (reference sequence). This CDR3 contains 17 residues. Trimming removed 2 bases from V and 0 bases from J; junction bases left unmatched: 7. CDR3 bases read: TGTGCCAGCAGTATCCCCCTGGGGGGGGTTAACCAAGAC. Residues: CASSIPLGGVNQD. The full CDR3 sequence reads CASSIPLGGVNQDTQYF. The full variable domain, its missing parts supplied by reference TRBV19 and TRBJ2-5, is GGIITQTPKFLIGQEGQKLTLKCQQNFNHDTMYWYRQDSGKGLRLIYYSITENDLQKGDLSEGYDASREKKSSFSLTVTSAQKNEMAVFLCASSIPLGGVNQDTQYFGPGTRLLVL.